This TCR beta chain was recovered during a study of blood T cells in healthy people across ages. Study-wide results and limits: Bulk PBMC profiling left naive and antigen-experienced comparisons inconclusive. Long-lived donors carried more naive CD4+ cells and greater diversity than aged donors. Estimates drawn from one million T cells were deemed to understate diversity.

Points on this clonotype: Its specificity is unknown.

The V gene's germline CDR1 is LGHDT and CDR2 YNNKEL (reference sequence). The CDR3 spans 15 residues. A sample-barcoded 5' primer and a J-beta primer mix were used in a second PCR of roughly 6 to 11 cycles. One entry per CDR3 protein, called by TCRdb with MiXCR from the 5' RACE reads. The sample yields some 640,000 distinct CDR3 sequences, around 45% seen once. The receptor was derived from a woman aged 60 to 75 in good health. The chain recombines TRBV3-1 with TRBJ2-5, with no clear D. The J call may be mistaken, given a closer DNA end match to TRBJ2-7. Sequencing used blood. Here the CDR3 DNA reads TGTGCCAGCAGCCAAGGCCAGCAGGCCGTTTACGAGCAGTACTTC. It translates to CASSQGQQAVYEQYF.